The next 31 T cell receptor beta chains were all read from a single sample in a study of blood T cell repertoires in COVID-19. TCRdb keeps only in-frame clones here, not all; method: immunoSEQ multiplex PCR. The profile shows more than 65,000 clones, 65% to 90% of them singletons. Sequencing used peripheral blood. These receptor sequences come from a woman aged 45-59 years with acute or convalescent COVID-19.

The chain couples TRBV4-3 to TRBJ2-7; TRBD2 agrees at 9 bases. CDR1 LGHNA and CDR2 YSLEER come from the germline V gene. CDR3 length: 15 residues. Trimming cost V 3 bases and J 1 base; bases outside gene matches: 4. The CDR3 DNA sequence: TGCGCCAGCAGCCAGGGGACTAGCAGGTCCTACGAGCAGTACTTC. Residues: CASSQGTSRSYEQYF.

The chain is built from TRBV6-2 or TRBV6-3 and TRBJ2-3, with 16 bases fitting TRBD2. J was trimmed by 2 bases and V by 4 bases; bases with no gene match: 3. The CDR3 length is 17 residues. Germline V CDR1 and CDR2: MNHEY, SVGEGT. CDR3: CASSSGTSGRVTDTQYF. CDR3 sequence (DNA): TGTGCCAGCAGTTCCGGGACTAGCGGGAGGGTCACAGATACGCAGTATTTT.

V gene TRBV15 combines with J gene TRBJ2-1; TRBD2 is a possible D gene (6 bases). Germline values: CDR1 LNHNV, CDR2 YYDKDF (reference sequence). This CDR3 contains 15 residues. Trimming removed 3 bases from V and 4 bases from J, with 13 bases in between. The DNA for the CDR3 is TGTGCCACCAGCAGCCGGGACTCCTTATACAATGAGCAGTTCTTC. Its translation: CATSSRDSLYNEQFF. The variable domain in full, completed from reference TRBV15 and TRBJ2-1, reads DAMVIQNPRYQVTQFGKPVTLSCSQTLNHNVMYWYQQKSSQAPKLLFHYYDKDFNNEADTPDNFQSRRPNTSFCFLDIRSPGLGDTAMYLCATSSRDSLYNEQFFGPGTRLTVL.

CDR3 in amino acids: CASSLQGRQPQHF. As DNA, the CDR3 is TGTGCCAGCAGCCTACAGGGTCGTCAGCCCCAGCATTTT. This chain connects TRBV7-2 to TRBJ1-5, with D perhaps TRBD1 (6 bases). Germline CDR1 and CDR2: SGHTA and FQGNSA. This CDR3 spans 13 amino acids. The V and J ends lost 5 bases and 6 bases respectively, with 11 bases between them. The full variable domain, completed using reference TRBV7-2 and TRBJ1-5, is GAGVSQSPSNKVTEKGKDVELRCDPISGHTALYWYRQSLGQGLEFLIYFQGNSAPDKSGLPSDRFSAERTGGSVSTLTIQRTQQEDSAVYLCASSLQGRQPQHFGDGTRLSIL.

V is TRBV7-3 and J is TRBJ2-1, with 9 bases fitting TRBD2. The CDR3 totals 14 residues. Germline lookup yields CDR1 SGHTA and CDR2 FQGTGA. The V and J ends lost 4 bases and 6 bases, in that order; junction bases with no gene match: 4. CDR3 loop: CASSSGLAPNEQFF. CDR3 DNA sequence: TGTGCCAGCAGCTCGGGACTAGCCCCCAATGAGCAGTTCTTC.

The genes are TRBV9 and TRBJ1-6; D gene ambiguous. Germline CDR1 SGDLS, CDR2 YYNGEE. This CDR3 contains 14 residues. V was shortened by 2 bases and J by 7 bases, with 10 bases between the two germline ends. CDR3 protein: CASSVSGLNSPLHF. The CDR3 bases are TGTGCCAGCAGCGTCTCAGGACTAAATTCACCCCTCCACTTT.

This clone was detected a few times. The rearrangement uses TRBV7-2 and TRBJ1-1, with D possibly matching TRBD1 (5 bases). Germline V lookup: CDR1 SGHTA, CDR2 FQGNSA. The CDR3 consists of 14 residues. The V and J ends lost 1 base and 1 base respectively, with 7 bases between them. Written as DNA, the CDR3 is TGTGCCAGCAGCTTAGTTAGGGGGAACACTGAAGCTTTCTTT. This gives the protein CASSLVRGNTEAFF.

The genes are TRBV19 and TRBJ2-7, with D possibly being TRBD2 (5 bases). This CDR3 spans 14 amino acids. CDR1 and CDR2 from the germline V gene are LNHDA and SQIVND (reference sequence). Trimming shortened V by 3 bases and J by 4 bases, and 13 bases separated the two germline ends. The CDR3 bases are TGTGCCAGTAGTATTGGCGAGGGTACTTACGAGCAGTACTTC. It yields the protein CASSIGEGTYEQYF.

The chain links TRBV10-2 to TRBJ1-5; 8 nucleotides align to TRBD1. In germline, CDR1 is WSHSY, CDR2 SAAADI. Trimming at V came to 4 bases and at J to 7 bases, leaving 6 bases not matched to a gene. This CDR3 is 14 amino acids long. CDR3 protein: CASSADRGRQPQHF. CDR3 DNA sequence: TGCGCCAGCAGTGCCGACAGGGGTCGCCAGCCCCAGCATTTT.

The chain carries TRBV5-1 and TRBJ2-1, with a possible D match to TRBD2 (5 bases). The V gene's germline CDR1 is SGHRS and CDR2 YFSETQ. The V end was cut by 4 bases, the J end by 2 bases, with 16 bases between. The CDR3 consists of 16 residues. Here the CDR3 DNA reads TGCGCCAGCAGCATCGGGATCGGTCTGCCCTACAATGAGCAGTTCTTC. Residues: CASSIGIGLPYNEQFF.

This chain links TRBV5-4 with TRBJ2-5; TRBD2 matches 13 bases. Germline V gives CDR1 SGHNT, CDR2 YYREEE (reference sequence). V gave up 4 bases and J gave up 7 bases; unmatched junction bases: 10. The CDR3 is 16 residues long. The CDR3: CASSRTSGGSRGTQYF. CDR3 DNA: TGTGCCAGCAGCCGGACTAGCGGGGGCTCCCGAGGGACCCAGTACTTC.

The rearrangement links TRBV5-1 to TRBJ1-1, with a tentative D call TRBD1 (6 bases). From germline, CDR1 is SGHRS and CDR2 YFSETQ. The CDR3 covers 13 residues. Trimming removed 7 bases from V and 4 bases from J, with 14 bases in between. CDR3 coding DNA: TGCGCCAGCCGCAGAGGGGGAATCACTGAAGCTTTCTTT. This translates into CASRRGGITEAFF.

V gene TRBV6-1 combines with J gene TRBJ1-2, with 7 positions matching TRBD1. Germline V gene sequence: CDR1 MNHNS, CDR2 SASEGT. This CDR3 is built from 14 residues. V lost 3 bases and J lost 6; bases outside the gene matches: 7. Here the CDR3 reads CASSDQTGLNGYTF. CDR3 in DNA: TGTGCCAGCAGTGACCAGACAGGGTTGAATGGCTACACCTTC.

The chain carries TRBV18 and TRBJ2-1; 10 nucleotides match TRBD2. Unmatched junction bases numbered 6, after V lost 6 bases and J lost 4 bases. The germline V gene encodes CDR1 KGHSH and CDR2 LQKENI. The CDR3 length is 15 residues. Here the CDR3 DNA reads TGTGCCAGCTCGACAGGACTAGCGGATTACAATGAGCAGTTCTTC. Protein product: CASSTGLADYNEQFF.

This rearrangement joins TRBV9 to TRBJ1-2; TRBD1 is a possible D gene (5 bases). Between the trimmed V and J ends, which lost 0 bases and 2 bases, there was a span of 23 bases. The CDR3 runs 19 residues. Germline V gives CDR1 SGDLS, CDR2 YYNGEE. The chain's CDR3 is CASSVGTGGSGLINYGYTF. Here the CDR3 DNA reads TGTGCCAGCAGCGTAGGTACCGGGGGGTCAGGGCTGATAAACTATGGCTACACCTTC.

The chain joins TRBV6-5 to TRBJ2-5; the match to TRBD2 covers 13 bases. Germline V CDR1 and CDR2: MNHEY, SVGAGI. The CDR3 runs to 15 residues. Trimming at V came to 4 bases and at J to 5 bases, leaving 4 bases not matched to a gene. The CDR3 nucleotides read TGTGCCAGCAGTTCTCGGACTAGCGGGGGTGAGACCCAGTACTTC. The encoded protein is CASSSRTSGGETQYF.

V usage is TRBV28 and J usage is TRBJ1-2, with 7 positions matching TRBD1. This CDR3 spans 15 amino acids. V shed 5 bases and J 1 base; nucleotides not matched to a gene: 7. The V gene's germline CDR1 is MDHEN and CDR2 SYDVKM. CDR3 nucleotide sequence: TGTGCCAGCAGTCGACGGGACAGACATAACTATGGCTACACCTTC. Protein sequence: CASSRRDRHNYGYTF.

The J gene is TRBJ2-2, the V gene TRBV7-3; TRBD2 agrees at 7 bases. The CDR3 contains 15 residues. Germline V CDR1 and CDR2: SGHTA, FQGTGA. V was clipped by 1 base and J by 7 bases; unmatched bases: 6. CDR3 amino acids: CASSLSGGPFGELFF. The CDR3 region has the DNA TGTGCCAGCAGCTTAAGCGGGGGTCCCTTCGGGGAGCTGTTTTTT.

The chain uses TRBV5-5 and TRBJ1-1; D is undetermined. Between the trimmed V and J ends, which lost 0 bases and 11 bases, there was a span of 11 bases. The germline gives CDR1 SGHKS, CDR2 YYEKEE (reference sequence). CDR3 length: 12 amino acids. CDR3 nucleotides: TGTGCCAGCAGCTTGGACAGCCGTCGGGCTTTCTTT. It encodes CASSLDSRRAFF.

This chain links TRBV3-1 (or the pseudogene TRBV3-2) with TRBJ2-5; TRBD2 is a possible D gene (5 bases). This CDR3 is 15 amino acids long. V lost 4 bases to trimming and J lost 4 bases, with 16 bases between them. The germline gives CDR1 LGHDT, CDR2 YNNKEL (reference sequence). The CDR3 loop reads CASSRRVTSRETQYF. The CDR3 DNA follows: TGTGCCAGCAGCCGGCGGGTGACGAGCCGAGAGACCCAGTACTTC.

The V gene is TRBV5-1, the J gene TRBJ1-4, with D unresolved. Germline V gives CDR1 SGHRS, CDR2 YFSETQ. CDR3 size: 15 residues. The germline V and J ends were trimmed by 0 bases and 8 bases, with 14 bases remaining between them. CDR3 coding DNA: TGCGCCAGCAGCTTGGCGGGGAAGTTGGGGGAAAAACTGTTTTTT. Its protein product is CASSLAGKLGEKLFF.

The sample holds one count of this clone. CDR3 coding DNA: TGTGCCAGTGCGGTCCCCAGTGCTACCTATGGCTACACCTTC. Residues: CASAVPSATYGYTF. The chain carries TRBV19 and TRBJ1-2; D gene unclear. Germline-derived CDR1 and CDR2 are LNHDA and SQIVND (reference sequence). Trimming shortened V by 8 bases and J by 4 bases, and 17 bases separated the two germline ends. CDR3 length: 14 amino acids.

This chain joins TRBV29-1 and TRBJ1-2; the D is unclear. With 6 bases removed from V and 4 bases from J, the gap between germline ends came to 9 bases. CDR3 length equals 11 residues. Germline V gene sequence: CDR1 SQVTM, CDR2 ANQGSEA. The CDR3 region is CSVEYVYGYTF. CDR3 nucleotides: TGCAGCGTGGAGTATGTCTATGGCTACACCTTC.

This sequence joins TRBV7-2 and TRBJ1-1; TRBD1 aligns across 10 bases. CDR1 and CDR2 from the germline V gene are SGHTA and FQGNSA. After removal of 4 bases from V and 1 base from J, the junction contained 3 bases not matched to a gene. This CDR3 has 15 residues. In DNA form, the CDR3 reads TGTGCCAGCAGCTCTGGACAGGGGGAGAACACTGAAGCTTTCTTT. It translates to CASSSGQGENTEAFF.

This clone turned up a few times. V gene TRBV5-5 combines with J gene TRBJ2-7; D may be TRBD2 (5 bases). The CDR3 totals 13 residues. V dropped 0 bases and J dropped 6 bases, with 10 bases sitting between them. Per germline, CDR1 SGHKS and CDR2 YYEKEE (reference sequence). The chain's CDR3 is CASSLVGKAEQYF. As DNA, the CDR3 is TGTGCCAGCAGCTTGGTCGGGAAAGCCGAGCAGTACTTC.

The CDR3 sequence is CASSPTSGRVNEQYF. CDR3 in DNA: TGTGCCAGCAGTCCGACTAGCGGGAGGGTAAACGAGCAGTACTTC. The rearrangement uses TRBV28 and TRBJ2-7, with 14 bases that match TRBD2. The CDR3 sequence is 15 residues long. The ends lost 5 bases at V and 5 bases at J; junction bases unmatched: 5. From germline, CDR1 is MDHEN and CDR2 SYDVKM.

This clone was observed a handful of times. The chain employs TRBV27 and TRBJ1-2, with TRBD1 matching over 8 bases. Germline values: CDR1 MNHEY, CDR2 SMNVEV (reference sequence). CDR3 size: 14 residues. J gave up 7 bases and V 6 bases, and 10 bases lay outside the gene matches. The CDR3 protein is CASRLTGDNSGYTF. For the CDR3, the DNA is TGTGCCAGCAGGTTGACAGGGGATAACAGTGGCTACACCTTC.

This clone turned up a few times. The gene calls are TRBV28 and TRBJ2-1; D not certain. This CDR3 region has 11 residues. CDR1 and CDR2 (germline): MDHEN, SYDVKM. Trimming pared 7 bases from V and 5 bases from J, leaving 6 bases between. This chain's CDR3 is CASTVHNEQFF. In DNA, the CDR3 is TGTGCCAGCACGGTCCACAATGAGCAGTTCTTC.

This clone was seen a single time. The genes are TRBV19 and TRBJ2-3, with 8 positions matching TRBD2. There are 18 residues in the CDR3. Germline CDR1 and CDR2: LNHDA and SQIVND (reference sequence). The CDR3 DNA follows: TGTCCTGGGGGAGTGGGTATCCCAGCGGGGGTAAGCACAGATACGCAGTATTTT. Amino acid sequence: CPGGVGIPAGVSTDTQYF.

CDR3 nucleotides: TGTGCCAGCTCACAGGGACTAGCGGGGCTCAATGAGCAGTTCTTC. Its protein product is CASSQGLAGLNEQFF. This sequence joins TRBV18 and TRBJ2-1; TRBD2 aligns across 13 bases. Trimming removed 4 bases from V and 6 bases from J; junction bases left unmatched: 3. The CDR3 has 15 residues. The germline V gene has CDR1 KGHSH and CDR2 LQKENI.

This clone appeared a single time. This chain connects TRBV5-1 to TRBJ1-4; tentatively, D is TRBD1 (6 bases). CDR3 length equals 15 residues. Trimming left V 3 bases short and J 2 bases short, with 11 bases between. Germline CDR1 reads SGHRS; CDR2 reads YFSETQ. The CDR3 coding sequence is TGCGCCAGCAGCTATACAGGGCTGACTAATGAAAAACTGTTTTTT. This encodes CASSYTGLTNEKLFF.